This T cell receptor (beta chain) came from a study of T-cell memory formation after mild COVID-19 (dated by TCRdb to the early 2020s). Regarding the research as a whole: TCR sequence clusters from the two donors were largely donor specific. The cohort was made up of two young adult volunteers, one female and one male, who were previously healthy. T-cell clones expanding and contracting after mild COVID-19 in two donors were tracked by longitudinal TCRalpha and TCRbeta repertoire sequencing. Beyond this particular receptor, the publication reports: Balanced CD4/CD8 phenotypes were observed for clones contracting from day 15 to 85, whereas a bias towards CD4+ was observed for a second wave of clones expanding from day 15 to 37. Contracting CD4+ clones were found mainly in CM and EM memory subsets, while CD8+ clones were enriched in EMRA. Only a couple of mild cases were covered in the study, and larger cohorts including severe cases with pre-infection samples were considered necessary. SARS-CoV-2 specificity was not confirmed for the second-wave clones peaking on day 37. The detection of some responding clones in pre-infection memory suggests that pre-existing cross-reactive memory T cells joined the SARS-CoV-2 response.

Ficoll-Paque density gradient centrifugation was the method used to isolate PBMCs. Sequenced on an Illumina NovaSeq 6000. Using 5'RACE with constant-segment primers, TCRalpha and TCRbeta cDNA libraries were constructed, with sample barcodes and unique molecular identifiers added in the process. RNA was extracted from every sample with Trizol reagent. Library amplification was performed in two PCR steps, and a second sample barcode and Illumina TruSeq adapters were introduced in the second step. Sequencing of the libraries was done on an Illumina NovaSeq, producing 2 x 150 bp paired-end reads. Per the authors' processing: The reads were demultiplexed and collapsed into UMI-guided consensus sequences using migec v1.2.7. With mixcr v2.1.11, UMI consensuses were aligned to TRA and TRB V and J templates and assembled into clonotypes. A clonotype was counted as expanded or contracted only when both edgeR and NoisET called the clonotype significant, with the noise models trained on biological replicates. For edgeR calls, a false discovery rate-adjusted p below 0.01 and a log2 fold-change threshold of 1 were applied. As an exploratory analysis of dynamics, max-normalized trajectories of the 1000 most abundant clonotypes were examined by PCA with hierarchical clustering. Separately sequenced CD4+ and CD8+ repertoires were used to assign a CD4 or CD8 phenotype to each responding clone. TCRdb trimmed the raw reads at Q25, called clones with MiXCR and kept productive beta chains. Each CDR3 protein gets just one entry, which takes the most common genes and DNA from the rows behind it. In this record, the V and J calls reflect TCRdb's handling and not the investigators' own analysis. The table for this sample lists 250,000 to 300,000 distinct CDR3 sequences; 15% to 20% of them were counted only once. The ten largest make up 22% of the sample.

As regards this clonotype: It lacks a known antigen. No much larger clone exists at a distance of one base, and base qualities are not known.

The CDR3 spans 16 residues, from the cysteine through the phenylalanine. The kept DNA is CDR3 alone, 48 bases in frame from the first base. The V end loses 0 bases and the J end loses 6 bases, and a stretch of 16 bases separates them. Via the germline V gene, CDR1 is LGHNA and CDR2 YNFKEQ. The receptor was derived from a man younger than 35 who had mild COVID-19 (a few samples of this study predate the infection). The sample titles of this study are shuffled in the database, so cell type and time point are left out; the donor was told from shared clones. Sequencing was performed on PBMCs or a T cell subset sorted from them (not recorded which). Rearrangement joined TRBV4-2 to TRBJ2-3, and the D gene may be TRBD2, 6 bases matching. CDR3 region: CASSQDETGTSDTQYF. The sequenced DNA: TGTGCCAGCAGCCAAGATGAGACCGGGACTTCGGATACGCAGTATTTT.